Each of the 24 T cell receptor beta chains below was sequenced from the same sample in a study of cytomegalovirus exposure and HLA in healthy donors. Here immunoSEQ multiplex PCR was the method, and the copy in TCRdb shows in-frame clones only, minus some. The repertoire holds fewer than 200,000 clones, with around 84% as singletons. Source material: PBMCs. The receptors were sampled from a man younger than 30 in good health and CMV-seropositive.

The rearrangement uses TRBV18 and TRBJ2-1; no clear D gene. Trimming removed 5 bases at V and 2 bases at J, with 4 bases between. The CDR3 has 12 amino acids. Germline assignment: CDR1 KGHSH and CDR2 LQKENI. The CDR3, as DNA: TGTGCCAGCTCAACTACCTACAATGAGCAGTTCTTC. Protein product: CASSTTYNEQFF.

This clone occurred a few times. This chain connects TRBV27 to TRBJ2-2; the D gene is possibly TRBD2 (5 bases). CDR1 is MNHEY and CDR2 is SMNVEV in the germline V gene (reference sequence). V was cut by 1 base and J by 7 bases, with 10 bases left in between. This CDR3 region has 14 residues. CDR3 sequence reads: CASSLYGNHGELFF. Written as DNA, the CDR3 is TGTGCCAGCAGTTTATACGGGAATCACGGGGAGCTGTTTTTT.

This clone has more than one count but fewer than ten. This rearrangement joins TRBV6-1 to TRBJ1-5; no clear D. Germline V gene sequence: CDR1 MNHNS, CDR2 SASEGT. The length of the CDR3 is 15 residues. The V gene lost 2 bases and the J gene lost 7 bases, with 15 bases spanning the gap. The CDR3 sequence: CASSEPGPVAQPQHF. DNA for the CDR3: TGTGCCAGCAGTGAACCAGGCCCTGTTGCGCAGCCCCAGCATTTT.

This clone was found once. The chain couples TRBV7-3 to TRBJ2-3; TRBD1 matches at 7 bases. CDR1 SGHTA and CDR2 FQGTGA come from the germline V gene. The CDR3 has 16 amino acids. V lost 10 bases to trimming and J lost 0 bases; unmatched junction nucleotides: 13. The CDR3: CATRRAGGVSTDTQYF. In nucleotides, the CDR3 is TGTGCCACCAGGCGTGCAGGGGGTGTTAGCACAGATACGCAGTATTTT.

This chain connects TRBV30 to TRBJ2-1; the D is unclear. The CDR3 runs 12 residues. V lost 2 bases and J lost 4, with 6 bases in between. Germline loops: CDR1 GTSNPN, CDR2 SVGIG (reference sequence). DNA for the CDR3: TGTGCCTGGAGTTTCAGTTACAATGAGCAGTTCTTC. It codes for CAWSFSYNEQFF.

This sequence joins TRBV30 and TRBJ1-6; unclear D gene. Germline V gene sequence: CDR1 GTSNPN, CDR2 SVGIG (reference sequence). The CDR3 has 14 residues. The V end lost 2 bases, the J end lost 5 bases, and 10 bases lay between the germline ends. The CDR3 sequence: CAWSRGNHNSPLHF. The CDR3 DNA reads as TGTGCCTGGAGTCGGGGTAATCATAATTCACCCCTCCACTTT.

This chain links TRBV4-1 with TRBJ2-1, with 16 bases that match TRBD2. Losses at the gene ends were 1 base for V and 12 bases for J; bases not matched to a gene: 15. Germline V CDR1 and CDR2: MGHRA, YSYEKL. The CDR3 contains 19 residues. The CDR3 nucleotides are TGCGCCAGCAGCCAAGTGGGACTAGCGGGAGGGCCCGAGCAGTCGAGGCAGTTCTTC. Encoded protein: CASSQVGLAGGPEQSRQFF.

The DNA for the CDR3 is TGTGCCAGCGGGACAGGGTTCGATCAGCCCCAGCATTTT. It encodes CASGTGFDQPQHF. The rearrangement joins TRBV28 to TRBJ1-5, with 9 nucleotides matching TRBD1. Germline-derived CDR1 and CDR2 are MDHEN and SYDVKM. J was trimmed by 5 bases and V by 8 bases; bases with no gene match: 4. This CDR3 is 13 amino acids long.

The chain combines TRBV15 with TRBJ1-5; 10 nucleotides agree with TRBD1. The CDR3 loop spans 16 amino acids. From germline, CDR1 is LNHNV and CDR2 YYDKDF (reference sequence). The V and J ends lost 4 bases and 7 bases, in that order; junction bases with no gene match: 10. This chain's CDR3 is CATSTFRDRGDQPQHF. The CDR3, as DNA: TGTGCCACCAGCACCTTCCGGGACAGGGGTGACCAGCCCCAGCATTTT.

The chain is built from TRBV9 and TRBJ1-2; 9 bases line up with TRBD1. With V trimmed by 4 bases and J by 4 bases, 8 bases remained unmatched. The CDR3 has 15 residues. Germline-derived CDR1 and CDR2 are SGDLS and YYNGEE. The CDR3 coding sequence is TGTGCCAGCAGCACCGGTACAGGGGGCCTCTATGGCTACACCTTC. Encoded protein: CASSTGTGGLYGYTF.

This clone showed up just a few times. CDR3 sequence: CASSPDTFYEQYF. The DNA of the CDR3 is TGTGCCAGCAGCCCGGACACGTTCTACGAGCAGTACTTC. The V and J genes are TRBV9 and TRBJ2-7; D might be TRBD1 (5 bases). This CDR3 comprises 13 residues. CDR1 and CDR2 (germline): SGDLS, YYNGEE. Between the trimmed V and J ends, which lost 4 bases and 3 bases, there was a span of 11 bases. The variable domain in full, completed from reference TRBV9 and TRBJ2-7, reads DSGVTQTPKHLITATGQRVTLRCSPRSGDLSVYWYQQSLDQGLQFLIQYYNGEERAKGNILERFSAQQFPDLHSELNLSSLELGDSALYFCASSPDTFYEQYFGPGTRLTVT.

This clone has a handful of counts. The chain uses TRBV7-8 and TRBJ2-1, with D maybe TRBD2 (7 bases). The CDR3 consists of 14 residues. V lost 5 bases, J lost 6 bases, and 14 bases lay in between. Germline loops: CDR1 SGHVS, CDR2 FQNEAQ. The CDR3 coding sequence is TGTGCCAGCAGCCTGCGGCGGGGGCCCAATGAGCAGTTCTTC. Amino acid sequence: CASSLRRGPNEQFF.

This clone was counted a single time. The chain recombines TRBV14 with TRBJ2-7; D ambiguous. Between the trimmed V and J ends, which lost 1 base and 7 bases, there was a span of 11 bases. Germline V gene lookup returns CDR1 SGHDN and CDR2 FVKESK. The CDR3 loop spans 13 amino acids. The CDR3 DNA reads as TGTGCCAGCAGCCAAGTCCTACAGACAGAGCAGTACTTC. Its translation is CASSQVLQTEQYF.

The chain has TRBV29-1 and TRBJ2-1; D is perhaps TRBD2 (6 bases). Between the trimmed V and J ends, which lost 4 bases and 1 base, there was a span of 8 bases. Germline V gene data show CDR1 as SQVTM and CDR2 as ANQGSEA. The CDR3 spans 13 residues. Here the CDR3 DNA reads TGCAGCGTTGGGAGGGGTTCCTACAATGAGCAGTTCTTC. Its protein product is CSVGRGSYNEQFF.

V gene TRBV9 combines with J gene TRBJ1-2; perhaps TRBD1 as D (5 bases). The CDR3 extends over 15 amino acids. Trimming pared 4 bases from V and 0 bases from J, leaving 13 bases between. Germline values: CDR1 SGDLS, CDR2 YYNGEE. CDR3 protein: CASSLTTDTNYGYTF. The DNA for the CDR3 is TGTGCCAGCAGCCTGACGACAGACACTAACTATGGCTACACCTTC. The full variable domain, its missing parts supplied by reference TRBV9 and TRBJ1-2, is DSGVTQTPKHLITATGQRVTLRCSPRSGDLSVYWYQQSLDQGLQFLIQYYNGEERAKGNILERFSAQQFPDLHSELNLSSLELGDSALYFCASSLTTDTNYGYTFGSGTRLTVV.

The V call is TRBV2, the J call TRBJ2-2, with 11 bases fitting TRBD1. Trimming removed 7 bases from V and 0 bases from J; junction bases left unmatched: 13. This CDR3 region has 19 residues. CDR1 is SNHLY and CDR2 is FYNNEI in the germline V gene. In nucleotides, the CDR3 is TGTGCCAGCATGCTGGACAGGGGGCGGTTAGCGACGAACACCGGGGAGCTGTTTTTT. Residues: CASMLDRGRLATNTGELFF.

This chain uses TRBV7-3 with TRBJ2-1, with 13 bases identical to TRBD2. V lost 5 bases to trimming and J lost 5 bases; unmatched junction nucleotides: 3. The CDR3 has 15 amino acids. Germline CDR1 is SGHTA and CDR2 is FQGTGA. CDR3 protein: CASSPGLAGDNEQFF. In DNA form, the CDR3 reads TGTGCCAGCAGCCCTGGACTAGCGGGAGACAATGAGCAGTTCTTC.

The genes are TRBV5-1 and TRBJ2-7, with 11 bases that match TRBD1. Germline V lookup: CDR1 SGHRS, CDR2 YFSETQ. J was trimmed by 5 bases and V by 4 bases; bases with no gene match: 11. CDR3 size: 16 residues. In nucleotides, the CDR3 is TGCGCCAGCAGCCTACGCCCGGGACAGGGGGGGAACGAGCAGTACTTC. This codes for CASSLRPGQGGNEQYF.

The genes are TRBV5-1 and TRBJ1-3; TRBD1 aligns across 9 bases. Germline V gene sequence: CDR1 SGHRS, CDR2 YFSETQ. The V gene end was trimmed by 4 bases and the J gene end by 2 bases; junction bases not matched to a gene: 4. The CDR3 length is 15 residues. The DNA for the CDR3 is TGCGCCAGCAGCCCCGGGACAGGGACTGGAAACACCATATATTTT. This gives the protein CASSPGTGTGNTIYF.

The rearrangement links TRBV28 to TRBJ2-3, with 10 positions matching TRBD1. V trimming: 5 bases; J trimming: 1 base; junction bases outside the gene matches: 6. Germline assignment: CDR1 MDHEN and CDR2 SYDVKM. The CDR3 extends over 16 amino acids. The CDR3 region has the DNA TGTGCCAGCAGTCCCTCGGGGACAGGGGGCACAGATACGCAGTATTTT. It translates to CASSPSGTGGTDTQYF.

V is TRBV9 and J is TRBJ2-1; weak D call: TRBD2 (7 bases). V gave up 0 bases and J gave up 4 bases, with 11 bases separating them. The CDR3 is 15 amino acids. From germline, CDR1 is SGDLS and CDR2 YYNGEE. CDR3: CASSVGGGGYNEQFF. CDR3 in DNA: TGTGCCAGCAGCGTAGGAGGGGGGGGATACAATGAGCAGTTCTTC. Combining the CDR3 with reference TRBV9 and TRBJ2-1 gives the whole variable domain DSGVTQTPKHLITATGQRVTLRCSPRSGDLSVYWYQQSLDQGLQFLIQYYNGEERAKGNILERFSAQQFPDLHSELNLSSLELGDSALYFCASSVGGGGYNEQFFGPGTRLTVL.

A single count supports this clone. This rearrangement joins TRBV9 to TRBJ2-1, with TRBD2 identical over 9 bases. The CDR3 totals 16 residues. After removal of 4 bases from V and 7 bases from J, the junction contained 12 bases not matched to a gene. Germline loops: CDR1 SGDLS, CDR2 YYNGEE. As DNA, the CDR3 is TGTGCCAGCAGCCCCCGAGGCGGGGGGGCGGGGAATGAGCAGTTCTTC. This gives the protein CASSPRGGGAGNEQFF.

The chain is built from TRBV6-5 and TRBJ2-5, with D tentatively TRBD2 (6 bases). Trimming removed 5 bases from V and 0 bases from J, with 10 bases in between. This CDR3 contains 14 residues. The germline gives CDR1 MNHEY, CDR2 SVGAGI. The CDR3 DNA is TGTGCCAGCAGTCCCGGGAGATACCAAGAGACCCAGTACTTC. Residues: CASSPGRYQETQYF.

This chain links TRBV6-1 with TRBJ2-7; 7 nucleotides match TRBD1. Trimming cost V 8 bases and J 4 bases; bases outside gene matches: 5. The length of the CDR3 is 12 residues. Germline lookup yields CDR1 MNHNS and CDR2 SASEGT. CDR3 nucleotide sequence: TGTGCCAGCGGAGGACAGGCATACGAGCAGTACTTC. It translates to CASGGQAYEQYF.